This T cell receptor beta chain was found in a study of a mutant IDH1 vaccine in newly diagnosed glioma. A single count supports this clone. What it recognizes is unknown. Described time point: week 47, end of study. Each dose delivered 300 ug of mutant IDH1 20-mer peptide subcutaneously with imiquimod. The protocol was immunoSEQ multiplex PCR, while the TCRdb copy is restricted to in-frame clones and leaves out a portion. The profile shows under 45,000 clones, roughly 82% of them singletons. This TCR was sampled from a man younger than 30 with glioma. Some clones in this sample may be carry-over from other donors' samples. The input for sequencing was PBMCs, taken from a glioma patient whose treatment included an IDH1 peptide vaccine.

This chain's CDR3 is CASSLDGQAISAYGYTF. The CDR3 DNA reads TGCGCCAGCAGCTTGGATGGACAGGCGATATCCGCGTATGGCTACACCTTC. The genes are TRBV5-1 and TRBJ1-2; 7 bases align to TRBD1. CDR1 and CDR2 from the germline V gene are SGHRS and YFSETQ. The CDR3 consists of 17 residues. Unmatched junction bases numbered 13, after V lost 0 bases and J lost 5 bases.